The 13 T cell receptor beta chains below come from one sample, sequenced in a study of persistence of HIV-infected CD4 T cells (TCRdb year 2020). The meaning of the sample's treatment or condition label: suppressive antiretroviral therapy. A pool of overlapping HIV-1 Gag 15-mer peptides, at about 0.99 ug per peptide per mL, was used to stimulate the cells. Memory populations depleted of antigen-responding cells were obtained by sorting nonresponding CD40L-negative CD69-negative CD45RO-high memory CD4+ T cells. TCRbeta repertoires were sequenced from genomic DNA with the immunoSEQ hsTCRB assay version 4 in survey mode. The source is immuneACCESS, and TCRdb retained only in-frame sequences with V and J called. Part of the clones is not carried over; for the studies checked, unresolved V genes explain less than half of this, and the remainder is unexplained. The sample table records roughly 32,000 clones; approximately 85% of these occur just once. The top ten clonotypes cover 15% to 20% of the sample.

No cognate antigen is known for these TCRs. The sample in question was CD4+ T cells sorted from PBMCs after roughly 18-hour stimulation, obtained from a patient who received antiretroviral therapy. Reading the label with the study, this specimen's cell subset or site is: CD40L-CD69- CD45RO-high memory CD4 T cells not responding to Gag peptides. These receptors were taken from an adult woman with HIV who was CMV-seropositive.

CDR3 loop: CGSGRMGEKLFF. The CDR3 DNA reads as TGTGGAAGCGGGAGGATGGGGGAAAAACTGTTTTTT. The chain has TRBV6-5 and TRBJ1-4; D gene uncertain. Germline CDR1 is MNHEY and CDR2 is SVGAGI. This CDR3 is 12 amino acids long.

The genes are TRBV5-1 and TRBJ2-2; TRBD1 aligns across 8 bases. Germline loops: CDR1 SGHRS, CDR2 YFSETQ. The CDR3 sequence is 14 residues long. V trimming: 3 bases; J trimming: 4 bases; junction bases outside the gene matches: 2. The CDR3 bases are TGCGCCAGCAGCTATGGACAGGGCACCGGGGAGCTGTTTTTT. It yields the protein CASSYGQGTGELFF.

The gene calls are TRBV6-1 and TRBJ1-4, with 9 bases fitting TRBD1. CDR3 length: 15 residues. Germline CDR1 reads MNHNS; CDR2 reads SASEGT. V was pared by 6 bases and J by 5 bases, with 7 bases of the junction left unmatched. The CDR3 region has the DNA TGTGCCAGCAGATTGGACAGGGGAACAAATGAAAAACTGTTTTTT. Its translation is CASRLDRGTNEKLFF.

The chain joins TRBV7-6 to TRBJ1-3; unclear D gene. This CDR3 has 16 residues. Trimming removed 5 bases at V and 0 bases at J, with 14 bases between. Germline V CDR1 and CDR2: SGHVS, FNYEAQ. The chain's CDR3 is CASSQQTFSSGNTIYF. DNA of the CDR3: TGTGCCAGCAGCCAACAGACTTTCAGCTCTGGAAACACCATATATTTT.

The V and J genes are TRBV5-1 and TRBJ2-1; D gene ambiguous. The CDR3 is made up of 16 amino acids. Trimming shortened V by 1 base and J by 0 bases, and 11 bases separated the two germline ends. Per the germline V gene, CDR1 is SGHRS and CDR2 is YFSETQ. The CDR3 protein is CASSLQELSSYNEQFF. CDR3 DNA: TGCGCCAGCAGCTTGCAGGAACTTAGCTCCTACAATGAGCAGTTCTTC.

The chain carries TRBV30 and TRBJ2-7, with D uncertain. There are 14 residues in the CDR3. The V gene's germline CDR1 is GTSNPN and CDR2 SVGIG (reference sequence). V shed 2 bases and J shed 4 bases, with 15 bases lying between them. In DNA, the CDR3 is TGTGCCTGGAGTTCACGTGACGGAGTGTACGAGCAGTACTTC. This translates into CAWSSRDGVYEQYF.

This chain joins TRBV7-3 and TRBJ2-5; D unresolved. V lost 3 bases and J lost 3, with 8 bases in between. The CDR3 consists of 13 residues. The germline V gene has CDR1 SGHTA and CDR2 FQGTGA. DNA for the CDR3: TGTGCCAGCAGCTTGGGCAGTAAAGAGACCCAGTACTTC. Translating gives CASSLGSKETQYF.

V gene TRBV28 combines with J gene TRBJ2-7; possibly TRBD2 for D (5 bases). Germline CDR1 and CDR2: MDHEN and SYDVKM. The V gene lost 7 bases and the J gene lost 3 bases, with 19 bases spanning the gap. The CDR3 totals 15 residues. The DNA for the CDR3 is TGTGCCAGCAACCTCTCAGGTCTCGGGGTCTACGAGCAGTACTTC. It is translated as CASNLSGLGVYEQYF. Together with reference TRBV28 and TRBJ2-7, the CDR3 gives the full variable domain: DVKVTQSSRYLVKRTGEKVFLECVQDMDHENMFWYRQDPGLGLRLIYFSYDVKMKEKGDIPEGYSVSREKKERFSLILESASTNQTSMYLCASNLSGLGVYEQYFGPGTRLTVT.

This clone was recorded a few times. J is TRBJ2-1 and V is TRBV5-6; D gene unclear. The V end lost 2 bases, the J end lost 8 bases, and 5 bases lay between the germline ends. The V gene's germline CDR1 is SGHDT and CDR2 YYEEEE. The CDR3 sequence is 11 residues long. In nucleotides, the CDR3 is TGTGCCAGCAGCTTATCTGATGAGCAGTTCTTC. Encoded protein: CASSLSDEQFF.

The CDR3 spells CASSLSESYGYTF. CDR3 in DNA: TGTGCCAGCAGTTTGTCCGAGTCCTATGGCTACACCTTC. This chain uses TRBV12-3 or TRBV12-4 with TRBJ1-2; no clear D gene. This CDR3 contains 13 residues. The V gene lost 3 bases and the J gene lost 4 bases, with 9 bases spanning the gap.

The chain has TRBV15 and TRBJ2-1; a weak D match, TRBD1 (7 bases). Trimming took 1 base from V and 1 from J, leaving 14 bases between them. Germline CDR1 reads LNHNV; CDR2 reads YYDKDF (reference sequence). The length of the CDR3 is 17 residues. This CDR3 is CATSRGRGAASYNEQFF. The CDR3 DNA reads as TGTGCCACCAGCAGAGGCAGGGGGGCCGCTTCCTACAATGAGCAGTTCTTC.

This clone has just a few counts. The chain has TRBV4-1 and TRBJ2-7; D gene unclear. The CDR3 contains 14 residues. V lost 0 bases, J lost 3 bases, and 9 bases lay in between. CDR1 MGHRA and CDR2 YSYEKL come from the germline V gene. The CDR3 coding sequence is TGCGCCAGCAGCCAAGAGGTGGGATACTACGAGCAGTACTTC. Its protein is CASSQEVGYYEQYF.

The J gene is TRBJ1-2, the V gene TRBV12-3 or TRBV12-4; possibly TRBD1 for D (5 bases). The CDR3 length is 12 residues. Trimming cost V 8 bases and J 7 bases, with 14 bases left between them. CDR3 protein: CASGWEGFGYTF. As DNA, the CDR3 is TGTGCCAGCGGATGGGAGGGGTTTGGCTACACCTTC.